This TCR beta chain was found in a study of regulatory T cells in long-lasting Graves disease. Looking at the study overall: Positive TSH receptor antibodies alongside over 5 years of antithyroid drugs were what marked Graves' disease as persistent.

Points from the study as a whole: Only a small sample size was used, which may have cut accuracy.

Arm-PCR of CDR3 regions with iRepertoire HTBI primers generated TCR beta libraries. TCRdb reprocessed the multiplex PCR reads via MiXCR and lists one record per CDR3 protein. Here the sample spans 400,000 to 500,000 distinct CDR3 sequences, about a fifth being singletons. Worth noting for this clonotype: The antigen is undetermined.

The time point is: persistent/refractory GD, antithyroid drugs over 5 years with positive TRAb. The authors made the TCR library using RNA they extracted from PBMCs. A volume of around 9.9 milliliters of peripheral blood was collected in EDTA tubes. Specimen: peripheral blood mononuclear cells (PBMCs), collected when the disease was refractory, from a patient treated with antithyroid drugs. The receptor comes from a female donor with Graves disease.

The CDR3 here is CAWTGRGLRTQYF. In nucleotides, the CDR3 is TGTGCCTGGACAGGGAGGGGACTTAGGACCCAGTACTTC. This chain connects TRBV30 to TRBJ2-5; the match to TRBD2 covers 7 bases. J was trimmed by 7 bases and V by 4 bases; bases with no gene match: 9. The CDR3 is 13 amino acids. Looked up from germline, CDR1 is GTSNPN and CDR2 is SVGIG (reference sequence).